This TCR beta chain stems from a study of T-cell reconstitution after alpha-beta-depleted transplantation in children. This CDR3 comprises 18 residues. Per the germline V gene, CDR1 is LGHDT and CDR2 is YNNKEL (reference sequence). V dropped 10 bases and J dropped 1; count of bases not matched to a gene: 20. Unique molecular identifiers were incorporated when the TCRbeta library was constructed. One entry per CDR3 protein, called by TCRdb with MiXCR from the PCR reads. The data contain about half a million distinct CDR3 sequences, approximately 12% of them seen just once; the ten biggest clones take up 5% to 6%. On this clonotype itself: Being one base from a much bigger clone, this may be a read error.

J is TRBJ2-5 and V is TRBV3-1; 8 bases align to TRBD2. This TCR derives from a human donor who donated a stem cell graft to a child with combined immunodeficiency. The specimen was PBMCs from the stem cell graft donor, collected from the stem cell graft. The CDR3 DNA is TGTGCCATCAGTTCCGCAACGACTAGCGCAGCAACCCAAGAGACCCAGTACTTC. Translated, it gives CAISSATTSAATQETQYF.